A selection of T cell receptor beta chains follows, all from one sample in a study of T cells after somatic rescue of genetic block. Using immunoSEQ multiplex PCR, the repertoire was profiled, and TCRdb retains in-frame clones only, with some absent. The sample yields tens of thousands of clones, about 91% seen once. The specimen was peripheral blood mononuclear cells (PBMCs). The receptors shown here come from a man aged 35 to 55. Both conserved end residues are part of each CDR3. The D gene is left open where the match is weak. Only part of the rows carry a size: once, few, many, or a class if the clone is expanded.

>TRBJ2-5|.|TRBV5-1|TRBD2
TGCGCCAGCAGCTCAGGACTAGCCCCAGAGACCCAGTACTTC
CASSSGLAPETQYF
>TRBJ2-2|once|TRBV2|TRBD2
TGTGCCAGCAGAAGCGGGAGAGGGACCGGGGAGCTGTTTTTT
CASRSGRGTGELFF
>TRBJ2-5|.|TRBV2|.
TGTGCCAGCAGTGAAGAGACCCCGCCGAGGGAGACCCAGTACTTC
CASSEETPPRETQYF
>TRBJ1-1|.|TRBV19|.
TGTGCCAGTAGCCGTACACCAGAAGCTTTCTTT
CASSRTPEAFF
>TRBJ2-7|once|TRBV19|TRBD1
TGTGCCAGTAGTATCGGGACAGGGGCCTACGAGCAGTACTTC
CASSIGTGAYEQYF
>TRBJ1-1|few|TRBV18|TRBD1
TGTGCCAGCTCATCTGGACAGGCAGTTAACACTGAAGCTTTCTTT
CASSSGQAVNTEAFF
>TRBJ1-2|.|TRBV19|.
TGTGCCAGTAGGGCGGGTGCCCCAAACTATGGCTACACCTTC
CASRAGAPNYGYTF
>TRBJ2-1|.|TRBV28|.
TGTGCCAGCAGTCCCCGGGGGGCGGGAGACTACAATGAGCAGTTCTTC
CASSPRGAGDYNEQFF
>TRBJ2-4|.|TRBV5-4|TRBD1
TGTGCCAGCAGCTTGGGGGACAGGGGACGGAACGGAAACATTCAGTACTTC
CASSLGDRGRNGNIQYF
>TRBJ1-1|.|TRBV6-6|.
TGTGCCAGCAGTTACCCCCCAGTTCAGGATGAAGCTTTCTTT
CASSYPPVQDEAFF
>TRBJ2-7|.|TRBV5-5|TRBD1
TGTGCCAGCAGCTTCACACCGGACAGGGGTTCCTACGAGCAGTACTTC
CASSFTPDRGSYEQYF
>TRBJ1-6|.|TRBV7-2|.
TGTGCCAGCAGCCCCCCCTATAATTCACCCCTCCACTTT
CASSPPYNSPLHF
>TRBJ1-5|.|TRBV9|.
TGTGCCAGCAGCGTAGACACGGGCAATCAGCCCCAGCATTTT
CASSVDTGNQPQHF
>TRBJ2-3|.|TRBV5-1|.
TGCGCCAGCAGCACCTGGGGAGGACATGATACGCAGTATTTT
CASSTWGGHDTQYF
>TRBJ2-7|.|TRBV25-1|.
TGTGCCAGCAGTGGTCCGTACCATACAGCCTACGAGCAGTACTTC
CASSGPYHTAYEQYF
>TRBJ1-5|.|TRBV6-6|.
TGTGCCAGCAGTTACGGGCTGTTAGGGAATCAGCCCCAGCATTTT
CASSYGLLGNQPQHF
>TRBJ2-3|once|TRBV6-5|TRBD1
TGTGCCAGCAGCTCCGGGGACAGGGCCGATACGCAGTATTTT
CASSSGDRADTQYF
>TRBJ2-1|few|TRBV7-7|.
TGTGCCAGCAGCCCCTCTAACAACTACAATGAGCAGTTCTTC
CASSPSNNYNEQFF
>TRBJ2-6|.|TRBV7-9|.
TGTGCCAGCAGCCGAGCTGGGGCCAACGTCCTGACTTTC
CASSRAGANVLTF
>TRBJ1-6|.|TRBV6-5|.
TGTGCCAGCAGTCGACAGACCTATAATTCACCCCTCCACTTT
CASSRQTYNSPLHF
>TRBJ2-4|.|TRBV5-1|.
TGCGCCAGCAGCTTGGCGGCAGGGAAAAACATTCAGTACTTC
CASSLAAGKNIQYF
>TRBJ1-2|.|TRBV5-1|.
TGCGCCAGCAGTCTCGGGGTTCTCCGGGTTACTCCGTTCTATGGCTACACCTTC
CASSLGVLRVTPFYGYTF
>TRBJ2-7|.|TRBV4-1|TRBD2
TGCGCCAGCAGCCAACGACTAGCGCCGTACGAGCAGTACTTC
CASSQRLAPYEQYF
>TRBJ1-3|.|TRBV11-2|.
TGTGCCAGCGGCCGCGGGGCCGTAAACACCATATATTTT
CASGRGAVNTIYF
>TRBJ2-2|.|TRBV5-1|TRBD1
TGCGCCAGCAGCTGGGGACAGGGAGGCACCGGGGAGCTGTTTTTT
CASSWGQGGTGELFF
>TRBJ2-3|.|TRBV5-1|.
TGCGCCAGCAGCTTGGAAAGGAGGACGCGCGCCACAGATACGCAGTATTTT
CASSLERRTRATDTQYF
>TRBJ2-5|.|TRBV18|.
TGTGCCAGCTCACCACCGACGGGGCGAGAGACCCAGTACTTC
CASSPPTGRETQYF
>TRBJ2-1|.|TRBV9|.
TGTGCCAGCAGCGTAGATGTAGCTCTGTACAATGAGCAGTTCTTC
CASSVDVALYNEQFF
>TRBJ2-7|once|TRBV18|.
TGTGCCAGCTCACCGGTGGGCGGTACCTACGAGCAGTACTTC
CASSPVGGTYEQYF
>TRBJ1-5|.|TRBV28|.
TGTGCCAGCAGTTTTGTCAGGGAGATTTCATGGAGTAGACAGCCCCAGCATTTT
CASSFVREISWSRQPQHF
>TRBJ1-5|.|TRBV18|.
TGTGCCAGCTCACCAGCTTATAGCAATCAGCCCCAGCATTTT
CASSPAYSNQPQHF
>TRBJ2-3|.|TRBV25-1|TRBD1
TGTGCCAGCAGTGACCCCCGGGACAGGGGAATTTCGGATACGCAGTATTTT
CASSDPRDRGISDTQYF
>TRBJ1-5|.|TRBV19|.
TGTGCCAGTAGCGGGGGGGGTGATCAGCCCCAGCATTTT
CASSGGGDQPQHF
>TRBJ2-7|.|TRBV6-5|TRBD1
TGTGCCAGCAAAGTGGGACAGGGGACCTACGAGCAGTACTTC
CASKVGQGTYEQYF
>TRBJ2-3|.|TRBV2|TRBD1
TGTGCCAGCAGCTACCAACCCCGGACAGGGGCAGGGACAGATACGCAGTATTTT
CASSYQPRTGAGTDTQYF
>TRBJ2-3|.|TRBV15|.
TGTGCCACCAGCAGAGATCCCGAGTCCCATCGGTATTTT
CATSRDPESHRYF
>TRBJ1-4|.|TRBV30|.
TGTGCCTGGAGTGTACGCAGGCAGGGTGAAAAACTGTTTTTT
CAWSVRRQGEKLFF
>TRBJ1-1|.|TRBV18|TRBD1
TGTGCCAGCTCAGGGGGACAGGGGCTCGCTGAAGCTTTCTTT
CASSGGQGLAEAFF
>TRBJ2-3|.|TRBV7-2|TRBD2
TGTGCCAGCAGCTCGCAGAGTCTAGCGGGAGGGCCGGGGCAGTATTTT
CASSSQSLAGGPGQYF